The rows below give T cell receptor beta chains drawn from one sample of a study of shared clonotypes between healthy human individuals. Profiling relied on immunoSEQ multiplex PCR, and the TCRdb table lists in-frame clones only, not all of them. The table includes 850,000 to 1,200,000 clones, about 77% detected once. Specimen: memory CD4+ T cells sorted from blood. The receptors were sampled from a man younger than 35 in good health. Each CDR3 is given with its conserved first and last residue. The D gene is left open where the match is weak. The size field is filled for only some rows; it gives once, few, many or a size class.

cdr3_length clone_size d_call j_call v_call cdr3_nt cdr3_aa
13 - - TRBJ2-1 TRBV30 TGTGCCTGGAGTGACCCCCATCACAATGAGCAGTTCTTC CAWSDPHHNEQFF
13 - - TRBJ2-2 TRBV10-3 TGTGCCATCAGTGGAGGGGGTCACGGGGAGCTGTTTTTT CAISGGGHGELFF
15 - TRBD2 TRBJ2-3 TRBV10-3 TGTGCCACCAGACTAGCGGGGGGGTTGCCAGATACGCAGTATTTT CATRLAGGLPDTQYF
14 - TRBD1 TRBJ1-3 TRBV7-6 TGTGCCAGCAGCCACACAGGGGGTGGAAACACCATATATTTT CASSHTGGGNTIYF
14 once TRBD2 TRBJ2-7 TRBV5-4 TGTGCCAGCAGCTCGGTGACTAGCGGGCACGAGCAGTACTTC CASSSVTSGHEQYF
14 many - TRBJ1-4 TRBV5-1 TGCGCCAGCAGCCCGACAGGTTCCAATGAAAAACTGTTTTTT CASSPTGSNEKLFF
13 - - TRBJ2-1 TRBV18 TGTGCCAGCTCACCACCGAGCGGGAATGAGCAGTTCTTC CASSPPSGNEQFF
15 - TRBD2 TRBJ2-1 TRBV11-3 TGTGCCAGCAGCACCGGGACTAGCGGACACAATGAGCAGTTCTTC CASSTGTSGHNEQFF
13 - - TRBJ1-2 TRBV28 TGTGCCAGCAGTTTGGGAGGGGCGGATGGCTACACCTTC CASSLGGADGYTF
15 - - TRBJ2-1 TRBV29-1 TGCAGCGTTGCCCCGACCGGGACAACTAACAATGAGCAGTTCTTC CSVAPTGTTNNEQFF
13 once - TRBJ1-5 TRBV2 TGTGCCAGCATGGACGATAGCAATCAGCCCCAGCATTTT CASMDDSNQPQHF
16 - - TRBJ1-5 TRBV28 TGTGCCAGCAATGGGATGGGTGCGGGGAGCAATCAGCCCCAGCATTTT CASNGMGAGSNQPQHF
17 - TRBD2 TRBJ2-7 TRBV18 TGTGCCAGCTCACCCCCGGTAGGGAGGGGAGACTCCTACGAGCAGTACTTC CASSPPVGRGDSYEQYF
17 - TRBD1 TRBJ2-3 TRBV27 TGTGCCAGCAGTACCCGGGACAGTTGGATAAGCACAGATACGCAGTATTTT CASSTRDSWISTDTQYF
15 - - TRBJ1-1 TRBV11-2 TGTGCCAGCAGCCCATCCAAAGGGGGGAGAACTGAAGCTTTCTTT CASSPSKGGRTEAFF
17 - - TRBJ2-1 TRBV7-2 TGTGCCAGCAGCTTAGCGCAGGGTCAACTTCTATACAATGAGCAGTTCTTC CASSLAQGQLLYNEQFF
17 - TRBD1 TRBJ2-6 TRBV5-4 TGTGCCAGCAGCTCCGGGACAGCGCTCTCTGGGGCCAACGTCCTGACTTTC CASSSGTALSGANVLTF
15 - - TRBJ2-5 TRBV5-1 TGCGCCAGCAGCCTGACTAGTGAGTCTCAAGAGACCCAGTACTTC CASSLTSESQETQYF
13 - - TRBJ1-1 TRBV27 TGTGCCAGCAGTTTATTTACGGGGACTGAAGCTTTCTTT CASSLFTGTEAFF
15 once TRBD2 TRBJ2-7 TRBV6-5 TGTGCCAGTTCGAGGTTTGGCGGGGGGGCGAAAGAGCAGTACTTC CASSRFGGGAKEQYF
14 once - TRBJ1-1 TRBV28 TGTGCCAGCAGCTACGGACGGCCGAACACTGAAGCTTTCTTT CASSYGRPNTEAFF
14 - - TRBJ2-2 TRBV6-6 TGTGCCAGCAGTTACTCGAAAGGAACCGGGGAGCTGTTTTTT CASSYSKGTGELFF